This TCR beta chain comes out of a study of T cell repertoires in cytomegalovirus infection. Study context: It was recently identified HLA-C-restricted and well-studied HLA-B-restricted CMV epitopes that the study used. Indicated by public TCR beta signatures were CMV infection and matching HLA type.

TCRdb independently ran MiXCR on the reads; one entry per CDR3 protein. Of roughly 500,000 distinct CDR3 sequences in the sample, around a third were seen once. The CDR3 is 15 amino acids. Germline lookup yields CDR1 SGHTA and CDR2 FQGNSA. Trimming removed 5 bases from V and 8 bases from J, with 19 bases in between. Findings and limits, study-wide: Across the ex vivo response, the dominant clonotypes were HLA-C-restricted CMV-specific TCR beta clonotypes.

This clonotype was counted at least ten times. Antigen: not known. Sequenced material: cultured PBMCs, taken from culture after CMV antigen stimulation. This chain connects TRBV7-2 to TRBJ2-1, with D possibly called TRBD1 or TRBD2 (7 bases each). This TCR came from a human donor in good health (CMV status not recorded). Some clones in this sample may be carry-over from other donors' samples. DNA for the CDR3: TGTGCCAGCAGCCCAGGGGGGGAGGGCCGCTATGAGCAGTTCTTC. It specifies CASSPGGEGRYEQFF.